The 30 T cell receptor beta chains below come from one sample, sequenced in a study of cytomegalovirus exposure and HLA in healthy donors (TCRdb year 2017). Preparation of the library involved the immunoSEQ multiplex PCR assay. The multiplex PCR relied on a mix of 60 forward primers for TCR Vbeta segments and 13 reverse primers for TCR Jbeta segments. In its TCRdb copy, this immuneACCESS table keeps in-frame sequences only and misses some clones. Where compared with another copy, unresolved V genes explain less than half of these, and the others have no known cause. The sample contains over 100,000 clones, around 9.1% of them found a single time. Together, the top ten hold under 6% of the sample. Sequencing was carried out using PBMCs. All receptors come from a man aged 40-49 years in good health and CMV-seropositive.

This clone was recorded a few times. The gene calls are TRBV10-3 and TRBJ2-1, with 10 bases aligning to TRBD2. Germline CDR1 is ENHRY and CDR2 is SYGVKD. V dropped 6 bases and J dropped 4; count of bases not matched to a gene: 9. The CDR3 runs 16 residues. CDR3 DNA sequence: TGTGCCATCAGCAACGGACTAGCGGATGATTACAATGAGCAGTTCTTC. This gives the protein CAISNGLADDYNEQFF.

The chain has TRBV7-4 and TRBJ2-4; a possible D gene is TRBD2 (5 bases). The germline CDR1 and CDR2 sequences are SGHVT and SQSDAQ. Deletions cut 3 bases from V and 2 bases from J, with 17 bases between. This CDR3 contains 17 residues. The CDR3 here is CASSLRTREGTKNIQYF. The CDR3 DNA reads as TGTGCCAGCAGCTTGCGTACCCGGGAAGGGACCAAAAACATTCAGTACTTC.

This clone was recorded a few times. Because the CDR3 is missing its conserved closing phenylalanine or tryptophan, this is likely a read error. The DNA is left out, because the CDR3 cannot be placed on it with certainty; the CDR3 is given as TCRdb lists it. The rearrangement joins TRBV25-1 to TRBJ2-6; the table's D gene call, TRBD2, was not cross checked with the DNA. A total of 16 residues make up the CDR3, ends included. CDR1 is MGHDK, CDR2 SYGVNS, per germline. The CDR3: CASSDQGRAGANVLNL.

This clone was picked up a small number of times. This chain links TRBV7-9 with TRBJ2-7; D remains ambiguous. Trimming shortened V by 3 bases and J by 4 bases, and 10 bases separated the two germline ends. Germline V gene data show CDR1 as SEHNR and CDR2 as FQNEAQ (reference sequence). The length of the CDR3 is 13 residues. DNA of the CDR3: TGTGCCAGCAGCTTCGGTACAGCTTACGAGCAGTACTTC. It specifies CASSFGTAYEQYF.

This chain joins TRBV14 and TRBJ2-7, with TRBD2 matching over 10 bases. J lost 6 bases, V lost 0 bases, and 17 bases had no gene match. This CDR3 region has 19 residues. Germline V gene data show CDR1 as SGHDN and CDR2 as FVKESK. The CDR3 coding sequence is TGTGCCAGCAGCCAAGATTTCGGACTAGCGGATAACCCTACCGGCGAGCAGTACTTC. Residues: CASSQDFGLADNPTGEQYF.

The chain recombines TRBV5-1 with TRBJ2-7, with 12 bases matching TRBD1. Germline values: CDR1 SGHRS, CDR2 YFSETQ. The CDR3 spans 17 residues. With 4 bases clipped from V and 6 bases from J, the junction kept 14 bases outside the gene matches. The CDR3, as DNA: TGCGCCAGCAGCCCCAGGTGGGGGGGACAGGGGGCAGGCGAGCAGTACTTC. It codes for CASSPRWGGQGAGEQYF.

The chain combines TRBV4-3 with TRBJ2-6; 7 bases align to TRBD1. CDR3 length: 20 amino acids. Germline CDR1 is LGHNA and CDR2 is YSLEER. Losses at the gene ends were 0 bases for V and 1 base for J; bases not matched to a gene: 12. The CDR3 DNA sequence: TGCGCCAGCAGCCAAGACAATCCAGACAGGGTGATTTCTGGGGCCAACGTCCTGACTTTC. It is translated as CASSQDNPDRVISGANVLTF.

There are a few counts of this clone. The V and J genes are TRBV28 and TRBJ2-2; a weak D match, TRBD2 (5 bases). The CDR3 is 14 residues long. Trimming cost V 5 bases and J 4 bases, with 11 bases left between them. CDR1 is MDHEN, CDR2 SYDVKM, per germline. The CDR3 protein is CASSSGEGTGELFF. The CDR3 nucleotides are TGTGCCAGCAGTAGCGGAGAGGGCACCGGGGAGCTGTTTTTT.

This clone was counted a few times. V is TRBV6-6 and J is TRBJ1-5, with 7 bases lining up with TRBD1. The CDR3 is 12 amino acids. With V trimmed by 6 bases and J by 6 bases, 2 bases remained unmatched. Germline CDR1 is MNHNY and CDR2 is SVGAGI (reference sequence). The CDR3 protein is CASSNRGQPQHF. CDR3 sequence (DNA): TGTGCCAGCAGCAACAGGGGTCAGCCCCAGCATTTT.

In this sample, this clone turned up a few times. This chain uses TRBV6-4 with TRBJ2-1, with TRBD2 identical over 12 bases. The CDR3 has 15 residues. V lost 0 bases, J lost 6 bases, and 0 bases stayed unmatched. Germline CDR1 and CDR2: MRHNA and SNTAGT. CDR3: CASSDSLAGGNEQFF. The CDR3 nucleotides read TGTGCCAGCAGTGACTCACTAGCGGGAGGCAATGAGCAGTTCTTC.

The genes are TRBV7-2 and TRBJ2-1; D might be TRBD1 (8 bases). The V gene's germline CDR1 is SGHTA and CDR2 FQGNSA. This CDR3 has 15 residues. Trimming stripped 5 bases from V and 9 bases from J, with 20 bases between. This CDR3 reads CASSPTSRGPFEQFF. CDR3 coding DNA: TGTGCCAGCAGCCCGACTAGCAGGGGGCCCTTTGAGCAGTTCTTC.

The J gene is TRBJ2-3, the V gene TRBV10-1, with D unclear. The CDR3 is made up of 13 amino acids. V was trimmed by 3 bases and J by 0 bases, leaving 4 bases between them. Germline loops: CDR1 WNHNN, CDR2 SYGVQD (reference sequence). CDR3 protein: CASSDQSTDTQYF. The CDR3, as DNA: TGCGCCAGCAGTGACCAGAGCACAGATACGCAGTATTTT.

This clone was counted once. The chain is built from TRBV14 and TRBJ2-1; 9 nucleotides match TRBD1. Germline CDR1 reads SGHDN; CDR2 reads FVKESK. Trimming at V came to 5 bases and at J to 2 bases, leaving 4 bases not matched to a gene. The CDR3 covers 15 residues. The CDR3 DNA follows: TGTGCCAGCAGCTCCGGACAGGGGACCTACAATGAGCAGTTCTTC. Its translation is CASSSGQGTYNEQFF.

V usage is TRBV4-1 and J usage is TRBJ2-7, with TRBD2 matching 9 bases. This CDR3 contains 17 residues. The V gene end was trimmed by 1 base and the J gene end by 2 bases; junction bases not matched to a gene: 9. Germline CDR1 is MGHRA and CDR2 is YSYEKL. The CDR3 loop reads CASSQAPWSGGTYEQYF. Here the CDR3 DNA reads TGCGCCAGCAGCCAAGCTCCCTGGAGCGGGGGGACCTACGAGCAGTACTTC.

This clone came up a few times. V and J are TRBV21-1 and TRBJ1-1. TRBV21-1 is a pseudogene. The CDR3 has 18 amino acids. The CDR3 bases are TGTGCCAGCAGCAAAGGCGGAGCGGGAACCACACAAAACACTGAAGCTTTCTTT. This gives the protein CASSKGGAGTTQNTEAFF.

V and J are TRBV5-1 and TRBJ2-3; possibly TRBD2 for D (6 bases). The V end was cut by 0 bases, the J end by 6 bases, with 14 bases between. The length of the CDR3 is 15 residues. Germline V CDR1 and CDR2: SGHRS, YFSETQ. The CDR3 DNA is TGCGCCAGCAGCTTGGGCCGCGCGGGGTCCGATACGCAGTATTTT. Amino acid sequence: CASSLGRAGSDTQYF. Together with reference TRBV5-1 and TRBJ2-3, the CDR3 gives the full variable domain: KAGVTQTPRYLIKTRGQQVTLSCSPISGHRSVSWYQQTPGQGLQFLFEYFSETQRNKGNFPGRFSGRQFSNSRSEMNVSTLELGDSALYLCASSLGRAGSDTQYFGPGTRLTVL.

In its sample, this clone was seen a few times. The rearrangement joins TRBV5-3 to TRBJ1-5; 7 nucleotides line up with TRBD1. TRBV5-3 is labeled an ORF, and its function is uncertain. The CDR3 is made up of 15 amino acids. After removal of 3 bases from V and 7 bases from J, the junction contained 10 bases not matched to a gene. The CDR3 loop is CARSSDRVIGQPQHF. The DNA of the CDR3 is TGTGCCAGAAGCTCAGACAGGGTCATAGGCCAGCCCCAGCATTTT.

This clone was counted between two and nine times. The chain joins TRBV27 to TRBJ1-1; no reliable D call. Germline V gene data show CDR1 as MNHEY and CDR2 as SMNVEV (reference sequence). Trimming cost V 5 bases and J 4 bases, with 11 bases left between them. The CDR3 has 13 residues. The CDR3 protein is CASSPAAGTEAFF. In DNA form, the CDR3 reads TGTGCCAGCAGTCCCGCGGCTGGCACTGAAGCTTTCTTT.

This clone was observed a few times. This sequence joins TRBV5-1 and TRBJ2-7; TRBD1 aligns across 7 bases. V gave up 4 bases and J gave up 4 bases; unmatched junction bases: 2. The germline CDR1 and CDR2 sequences are SGHRS and YFSETQ. CDR3 length: 12 residues. CDR3 sequence (DNA): TGCGCCAGCAGCCAACAGGGGTACGAGCAGTACTTC. This encodes CASSQQGYEQYF.

This clone was picked up a small number of times. The chain links TRBV9 to TRBJ2-7; TRBD1 matches at 7 bases. The CDR3 is 14 amino acids. CDR1 and CDR2 from the germline V gene are SGDLS and YYNGEE. Trimming cost V 0 bases and J 4 bases; bases outside gene matches: 4. CDR3 sequence reads: CASSVEGQTYEQYF. The CDR3 DNA sequence: TGTGCCAGCAGCGTAGAGGGACAGACTTACGAGCAGTACTTC. The full variable domain, rest sourced from reference TRBV9 and TRBJ2-7, is DSGVTQTPKHLITATGQRVTLRCSPRSGDLSVYWYQQSLDQGLQFLIQYYNGEERAKGNILERFSAQQFPDLHSELNLSSLELGDSALYFCASSVEGQTYEQYFGPGTRLTVT.

The J gene is TRBJ2-2, the V gene TRBV10-3; 12 bases map to TRBD2. CDR1 is ENHRY, CDR2 SYGVKD, per germline. The CDR3 contains 17 residues. With 4 bases clipped from V and 3 bases from J, the junction kept 6 bases outside the gene matches. Here the CDR3 reads CAISGLAGGPDTGELFF. CDR3 nucleotides: TGTGCCATCAGTGGGCTAGCGGGAGGGCCTGACACCGGGGAGCTGTTTTTT.

This clone was detected only a few times. The rearrangement links TRBV25-1 to TRBJ1-2; the D gene is possibly TRBD1 (5 bases). Trimming removed 8 bases from V and 4 bases from J, with 14 bases in between. Germline CDR1 MGHDK, CDR2 SYGVNS. This CDR3 is built from 13 residues. DNA for the CDR3: TGTGCCAGCGCTGGGGACTCTGCCTATGGCTACACCTTC. Translating gives CASAGDSAYGYTF.

The chain links TRBV15 to TRBJ1-2, with TRBD1 matching 8 bases. V dropped 3 bases and J dropped 5; count of bases not matched to a gene: 8. CDR1 and CDR2 from the germline V gene are LNHNV and YYDKDF (reference sequence). This CDR3 comprises 15 residues. The CDR3, as DNA: TGTGCCACCAGCAGCCGAGGACAGGGATCATATGGCTACACCTTC. Translation: CATSSRGQGSYGYTF.

As regards this clone: The CDR3 does not close with the conserved phenylalanine or tryptophan, likely indicating a read error. V and J are TRBV4-1 and TRBJ1-1; a weak D match, TRBD1 (5 bases). The CDR3 loop spans 14 amino acids. Germline V CDR1 and CDR2: MGHRA, YSYEKL. V lost 6 bases and J lost 1, with 12 bases in between. CDR3 protein: CASRQPQGNTEAFV. The CDR3 DNA is TGCGCCAGCAGACAGCCCCAGGGGAACACTGAAGCTTTCGTT.

This clone was picked up a small number of times. This chain connects TRBV4-1 to TRBJ2-3; 8 nucleotides line up with TRBD2. Trimming cost V 0 bases and J 6 bases; bases outside gene matches: 5. The CDR3 extends over 15 amino acids. Germline V gene lookup returns CDR1 MGHRA and CDR2 YSYEKL. The DNA of the CDR3 is TGCGCCAGCAGCCAAGATTGGGCTAGCGGGGATACGCAGTATTTT. Translating gives CASSQDWASGDTQYF.

In this sample, this clone turned up a few times. The gene calls are TRBV6-4 and TRBJ2-1; D ambiguous. CDR3 length: 16 amino acids. With 4 bases removed from V and 0 bases from J, the gap between germline ends came to 13 bases. Germline CDR1 MRHNA, CDR2 SNTAGT. CDR3 coding DNA: TGTGCCAGCAGTGTAGCTTCGCTGAGCTCCTACAATGAGCAGTTCTTC. It translates to CASSVASLSSYNEQFF.

This clone was found a few times. The genes are TRBV30 and TRBJ1-1; D unresolved. Trimming shortened V by 3 bases and J by 7 bases, and 9 bases separated the two germline ends. Germline values: CDR1 GTSNPN, CDR2 SVGIG (reference sequence). The CDR3 runs to 11 residues. Here the CDR3 DNA reads TGTGCCTGGAGGAGGGCCTTTGAAGCTTTCTTT. Its protein product is CAWRRAFEAFF.

This clone has more than one count but fewer than ten. The J gene is TRBJ2-2, the V gene TRBV11-3, with 7 nucleotides matching TRBD2. Trimming at V came to 6 bases and at J to 0 bases, leaving 1 base not matched to a gene. The CDR3 covers 14 residues. Germline V gives CDR1 SGHNT, CDR2 YENEEA. This chain's CDR3 is CASRLAANTGELFF. For the CDR3, the DNA is TGTGCCAGCAGGCTAGCGGCGAACACCGGGGAGCTGTTTTTT.

The rearrangement links TRBV7-6 to TRBJ1-4; D is undetermined. The V and J ends lost 5 bases and 3 bases respectively, with 13 bases between them. The germline gives CDR1 SGHVS, CDR2 FNYEAQ. This CDR3 contains 15 residues. DNA of the CDR3: TGTGCCAGCAGCGTCACAGTTTCGGCTAATGAAAAACTGTTTTTT. Amino acids: CASSVTVSANEKLFF.

This chain connects TRBV6-5 to TRBJ1-5, with D hard to call. V lost 6 bases, J lost 1 base, and 7 bases lay in between. This CDR3 has 13 amino acids. Germline CDR1 reads MNHEY; CDR2 reads SVGAGI. The CDR3 loop is CASRRKSNQPQHF. The CDR3 bases are TGTGCCAGCAGGAGAAAGAGCAATCAGCCCCAGCATTTT.